The rows below give T cell receptor beta chains drawn from one sample of a study of cytotoxic CD8 clonotypes in ibrutinib-treated CLL. The assay was immunoSEQ multiplex PCR, and TCRdb's table has in-frame clones only and misses some. The sample has roughly 160,000 clones, under 90% seen once. The source material was PBMCs, sampled after 24 months of ibrutinib treatment. Every receptor here comes from a human donor with chronic lymphocytic leukemia. Both conserved end residues are part of each CDR3. A D gene is named only where the DNA matches it firmly. For some rows the clone size is stated as once, few or many, or as a class when expanded; others skip it.

clone_size,j_call,d_call,v_call,cdr3_aa,cdr3_nt
-,TRBJ2-7,TRBD1,TRBV2,CASSESARGLIGEYF,TGTGCCAGCAGTGAATCGGCCAGGGGGCTTATTGGGGAGTACTTC
-,TRBJ2-2,TRBD2,TRBV9,CASSVGLAGGPAGELFF,TGTGCCAGCAGCGTCGGACTAGCGGGAGGGCCGGCCGGGGAGCTGTTTTTT
-,TRBJ1-5,TRBD1,TRBV6-4,CASSVTVRGLNHCFNQPQHF,TGTGCCAGCAGTGTTACGGTCAGGGGGCTAAATCATTGTTTCAATCAGCCCCAGCATTTT
-,TRBJ1-1,TRBD1,TRBV18,CASSRQGGDTEAFF,TGTGCCAGCTCACGACAGGGGGGAGACACTGAAGCTTTCTTT
-,TRBJ2-7,TRBD1,TRBV2,CASWDRVDEQYF,TGTGCCAGCTGGGACAGGGTGGACGAGCAGTACTTC
few,TRBJ1-2,-,TRBV5-6,CASSLGTEYGYTF,TGTGCCAGCAGCTTGGGGACGGAGTATGGCTACACCTTC
-,TRBJ2-7,-,TRBV2,CASSGGGLLYEQYF,TGTGCCAGCAGTGGAGGGGGACTTCTCTACGAGCAGTACTTC
-,TRBJ2-1,TRBD2,TRBV19,CASSRGGYNEQFF,TGTGCCAGTAGCCGGGGGGGCTACAATGAGCAGTTCTTC
-,TRBJ2-1,-,TRBV6-5,CASTPRGAGNEQFF,TGTGCCAGCACTCCCCGGGGGGCGGGGAATGAGCAGTTCTTC
-,TRBJ1-5,-,TRBV19,CASSPYQPQHF,TGTGCCAGTAGTCCCTATCAGCCCCAGCATTTT
-,TRBJ2-3,TRBD2,TRBV30,CAWSVVGGWTDTQYF,TGTGCCTGGAGTGTGGTCGGGGGGTGGACAGATACGCAGTATTTT
-,TRBJ1-2,-,TRBV12-5,CASGLVGRQVRIRNYGYTF,TGTGCTAGTGGTTTGGTAGGGAGACAGGTTAGAATAAGGAACTATGGCTACACCTTC
-,TRBJ1-2,-,TRBV10-2,CASSESLGSYGYTF,TGCGCCAGCAGTGAGTCACTTGGCTCCTATGGCTACACCTTC
-,TRBJ2-7,-,TRBV11-2,CASSPVTGTYEQYF,TGTGCCAGCAGCCCCGTCACAGGAACCTACGAGCAGTACTTC
-,TRBJ2-1,-,TRBV5-5,CASSLAVSWGDEQFF,TGTGCCAGCAGCTTGGCAGTATCATGGGGTGATGAGCAGTTCTTC
-,TRBJ2-4,-,TRBV7-2,CASSHEAKNIQYF,TGTGCCAGCAGCCACGAAGCCAAAAACATTCAGTACTTC
-,TRBJ2-2,-,TRBV10-3,CAIRTGNPNTGELFF,TGTGCCATCAGGACCGGGAACCCGAACACCGGGGAGCTGTTTTTT
-,TRBJ2-2,-,TRBV9,CASSRGDGGELFF,TGTGCCAGCAGCAGAGGGGATGGCGGGGAGCTGTTTTTT
-,TRBJ1-4,TRBD1,TRBV12-5,CASGGQGSEKLFF,TGTGCTAGTGGAGGACAGGGGAGTGAAAAACTGTTTTTT
few,TRBJ1-1,-,TRBV7-3,CASSLGINTEAFF,TGTGCCAGCAGCTTAGGAATCAACACTGAAGCTTTCTTT
-,TRBJ2-7,-,TRBV7-3,CASSFSGAGAYEQYF,TGTGCCAGCAGCTTTTCGGGGGCGGGTGCCTACGAGCAGTACTTC
-,TRBJ1-2,-,TRBV6-5,CASRKGPLYGYTF,TGTGCCAGCAGAAAGGGGCCCCTCTATGGCTACACCTTC